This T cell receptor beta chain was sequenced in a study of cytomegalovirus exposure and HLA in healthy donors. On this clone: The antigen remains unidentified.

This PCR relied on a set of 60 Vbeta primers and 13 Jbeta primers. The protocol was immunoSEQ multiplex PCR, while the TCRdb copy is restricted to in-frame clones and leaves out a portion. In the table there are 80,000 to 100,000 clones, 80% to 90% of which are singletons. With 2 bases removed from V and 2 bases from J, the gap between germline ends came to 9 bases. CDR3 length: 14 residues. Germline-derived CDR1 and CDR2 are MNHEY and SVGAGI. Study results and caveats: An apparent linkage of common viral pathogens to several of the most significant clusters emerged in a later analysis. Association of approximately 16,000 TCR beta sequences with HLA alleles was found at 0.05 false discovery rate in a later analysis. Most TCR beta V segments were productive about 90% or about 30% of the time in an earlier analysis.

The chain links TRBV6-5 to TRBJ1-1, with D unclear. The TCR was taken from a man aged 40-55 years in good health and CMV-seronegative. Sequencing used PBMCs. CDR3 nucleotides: TGTGCCAGCAGTTACGGGCAGAGTAACACTGAAGCTTTCTTT. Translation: CASSYGQSNTEAFF.